These 20 T cell receptor beta chains were all obtained from the same sample, sequenced in a study of T cell changes during pregnancy in multiple sclerosis. Sequenced by immunoSEQ multiplex PCR; TCRdb stores in-frame clones only, minus some. The table has 30,000 to 35,000 clones, almost 90% seen once. Source: CD4+ T cells from peripheral blood mononuclear cells, taken in the third trimester of pregnancy. The receptors derive from a female donor in good health, enrolled as a control in a pregnancy study.

J is TRBJ2-7 and V is TRBV12-5, with TRBD1 matching over 8 bases. CDR3 length equals 16 residues. V trimming: 6 bases; J trimming: 2 bases; junction bases outside the gene matches: 12. Looked up from germline, CDR1 is LGHNT and CDR2 is FRNRAP. The CDR3, as DNA: TGTGCTAGTGGAGAAGGACAGGGACATTTTACCTACGAGCAGTACTTC. Encoded protein: CASGEGQGHFTYEQYF.

V and J are TRBV6-5 and TRBJ1-2; D might be TRBD1 (5 bases). Trimming cost V 5 bases and J 2 bases, with 15 bases left between them. Germline V CDR1 and CDR2: MNHEY, SVGAGI. This CDR3 contains 15 residues. CDR3 sequence (DNA): TGTGCCAGCAGTCGGGACTCGCTGGGGAACTATGGCTACACCTTC. It encodes CASSRDSLGNYGYTF.

The chain has TRBV11-3 and TRBJ1-1; possibly TRBD1 for D (6 bases). CDR1 is SGHNT and CDR2 is YENEEA in the germline V gene. The CDR3 spans 15 residues. V was cut by 6 bases and J by 1 base, with 15 bases left in between. CDR3 coding DNA: TGTGCCAGCAGTCCGATACCGACAGGGAACACTGAAGCTTTCTTT. Translated: CASSPIPTGNTEAFF.

This rearrangement joins TRBV27 to TRBJ1-2; TRBD1 might be the D (6 bases). Germline V gene lookup returns CDR1 MNHEY and CDR2 SMNVEV (reference sequence). The CDR3 sequence is 14 residues long. V shed 3 bases and J shed 4 bases, with 12 bases lying between them. The CDR3 DNA is TGTGCCAGCAGTTTGAGCACAGGGTCCTATGGCTACACCTTC. As protein: CASSLSTGSYGYTF.

The chain is built from TRBV25-1 and TRBJ2-7; a possible D gene is TRBD1 (6 bases). Germline CDR1 is MGHDK and CDR2 is SYGVNS. The CDR3 has 14 amino acids. The V end lost 4 bases, the J end lost 6 bases, and 16 bases lay between the germline ends. CDR3 sequence (DNA): TGTGCCAGCAGTGTAGGACAGCCCTGGGCCGAGCAGTACTTC. Its protein product is CASSVGQPWAEQYF.

The chain recombines TRBV6-6 with TRBJ1-1; D unresolved. Germline V gene sequence: CDR1 MNHNY, CDR2 SVGAGI (reference sequence). There are 16 residues in the CDR3. V gave up 5 bases and J gave up 0 bases, with 16 bases separating them. The DNA of the CDR3 is TGTGCCAGCAGTCAGCGGGAAGTCCTCCTGAACACTGAAGCTTTCTTT. Encoded protein: CASSQREVLLNTEAFF.

This clone appeared a few times. The rearrangement links TRBV5-6 to TRBJ1-1; 10 bases align to TRBD1. Per the germline V gene, CDR1 is SGHDT and CDR2 is YYEEEE. V dropped 2 bases and J dropped 4; count of bases not matched to a gene: 5. The CDR3 has 15 residues. The CDR3 nucleotides read TGTGCCAGCAGCTTTATGGGGACAGGGGTCACTGAAGCTTTCTTT. Amino acid sequence: CASSFMGTGVTEAFF.

This chain links TRBV21-1 with TRBJ2-7; the listed D gene, TRBD2, was not tested against the DNA. TRBV21-1 is marked as a pseudogene. This CDR3 spans 22 amino acids. The CDR3 region is CASSIPGQPDHSSGRGSYEQYF. CDR3 bases: TGTGCCAGCAGCATACCGGGACAGCCTGACCATTCTAGCGGGAGGGGGAGCTACGAGCAGTACTTC.

The chain uses TRBV2 and TRBJ2-7; no firm D call. The CDR3 spans 14 residues. CDR1 is SNHLY and CDR2 is FYNNEI in the germline V gene. Between the trimmed V and J ends, which lost 5 bases and 0 bases, there was a span of 11 bases. CDR3 sequence: CASSLTGPSYEQYF. For the CDR3, the DNA is TGTGCCAGCAGTCTTACGGGTCCCTCCTACGAGCAGTACTTC.

The chain is built from TRBV2 and TRBJ1-2, with 8 bases identical to TRBD1. From germline, CDR1 is SNHLY and CDR2 FYNNEI. V lost 6 bases and J lost 1; bases outside the gene matches: 1. The CDR3 consists of 13 residues. The CDR3 protein is CASSDRGNYGYTF. In nucleotides, the CDR3 is TGTGCCAGCAGCGACAGGGGTAACTATGGCTACACCTTC. Together with reference TRBV2 and TRBJ1-2, the CDR3 gives the full variable domain: EPEVTQTPSHQVTQMGQEVILRCVPISNHLYFYWYRQILGQKVEFLVSFYNNEISEKSEIFDDQFSVERPDGSNFTLKIRSTKLEDSAMYFCASSDRGNYGYTFGSGTRLTVV.

V usage is TRBV15 and J usage is TRBJ1-1, with D possibly TRBD1 on 6 matching bases. Looked up from germline, CDR1 is LNHNV and CDR2 is YYDKDF (reference sequence). The CDR3 length is 13 residues. V was clipped by 7 bases and J by 2 bases, with 11 bases between them. CDR3 protein: CATTQGSNTEAFF. The CDR3 DNA reads TGTGCCACCACACAGGGATCTAACACTGAAGCTTTCTTT.

This clone appeared a single time. The rearrangement links TRBV6-5 to TRBJ2-2; a weak D match, TRBD1 (5 bases). V shed 2 bases and J shed 3 bases, with 10 bases lying between them. This CDR3 spans 15 amino acids. The germline CDR1 and CDR2 sequences are MNHEY and SVGAGI. CDR3: CASSYGQGHTGELFF. The CDR3 coding sequence is TGTGCCAGCAGTTACGGCCAGGGCCACACCGGGGAGCTGTTTTTT.

The rearrangement links TRBV30 to TRBJ1-1; weak D call: TRBD1 (6 bases). Germline V CDR1 and CDR2: GTSNPN, SVGIG (reference sequence). This CDR3 comprises 13 residues. The V gene lost 1 base and the J gene lost 4 bases, with 10 bases spanning the gap. The CDR3 coding sequence is TGTGCCTGGAGTGCGGGGGGCGCCACTGAAGCTTTCTTT. Protein: CAWSAGGATEAFF.

In its sample, this clone was seen a few times. This sequence joins TRBV10-3 and TRBJ1-2; 9 nucleotides line up with TRBD1. The CDR3 runs to 13 residues. The V segment lost 4 bases and the J segment 7 bases; nucleotides outside the gene matches: 4. Germline CDR1 is ENHRY and CDR2 is SYGVKD. CDR3 protein: CAISVDRGFGYTF. CDR3 nucleotide sequence: TGTGCCATCAGTGTGGACAGGGGATTTGGCTACACCTTC.

This clone is deemed medium-sized. V usage is TRBV2 and J usage is TRBJ2-7; TRBD2 aligns across 7 bases. This CDR3 comprises 13 residues. The germline gives CDR1 SNHLY, CDR2 FYNNEI. J gave up 4 bases and V 8 bases, and 8 bases lay outside the gene matches. The CDR3 spells CASRPVGGYEQYF. The CDR3 DNA reads TGTGCCAGCCGCCCGGTGGGGGGGTACGAGCAGTACTTC.

The chain couples TRBV5-5 to TRBJ2-7; 8 nucleotides match TRBD2. V dropped 3 bases and J dropped 3; count of bases not matched to a gene: 8. Germline V gene lookup returns CDR1 SGHKS and CDR2 YYEKEE (reference sequence). The CDR3 spans 15 residues. CDR3 sequence reads: CASSSTGGLGYEQYF. The CDR3 DNA reads as TGTGCCAGCAGCTCGACCGGGGGACTAGGCTACGAGCAGTACTTC.

The chain recombines TRBV2 with TRBJ2-1, with TRBD2 identical over 8 bases. V lost 7 bases and J lost 2; bases outside the gene matches: 7. CDR3 length equals 15 residues. Germline CDR1 SNHLY, CDR2 FYNNEI. The CDR3 loop is CASNPGLGTYNEQFF. The CDR3 DNA reads TGTGCCAGCAATCCGGGACTAGGGACCTACAATGAGCAGTTCTTC.

This chain joins TRBV28 and TRBJ2-2; TRBD2 matches at 9 bases. Germline V lookup: CDR1 MDHEN, CDR2 SYDVKM. Germline trimming cut 8 bases from V and 4 bases from J; bases unmatched to any gene: 5. The CDR3 contains 14 residues. The CDR3 loop reads CASQREVGTGELFF. The CDR3, as DNA: TGTGCCAGCCAGCGGGAGGTAGGCACCGGGGAGCTGTTTTTT.

V usage is TRBV4-3 and J usage is TRBJ2-2; perhaps TRBD1 as D (5 bases). The germline gives CDR1 LGHNA, CDR2 YSLEER. The CDR3 runs 17 residues. Trimming shortened V by 0 bases and J by 5 bases, and 16 bases separated the two germline ends. CDR3 residues: CASSQEGSARATGELFF. For the CDR3, the DNA is TGCGCCAGCAGCCAAGAAGGGTCCGCCAGGGCGACCGGGGAGCTGTTTTTT.

Only one count was recorded for this clone. This chain uses TRBV4-2 with TRBJ2-7, with 8 positions matching TRBD2. The CDR3 runs 19 residues. Germline loops: CDR1 LGHNA, CDR2 YNFKEQ. Unmatched junction bases numbered 19, after V lost 3 bases and J lost 3 bases. CDR3 loop: CASSHNPRTSSQAFYEQYF. The CDR3 DNA follows: TGTGCCAGCAGCCACAACCCCAGGACTAGCTCACAAGCCTTCTACGAGCAGTACTTC.